Here is one TCR beta chain with its context. Its target is unknown. The sample belongs to a study of cytomegalovirus exposure and HLA in healthy donors. PCR involved 60 Vbeta and 13 Jbeta primers. TCRdb's copy holds only in-frame clones and misses some; the assay was immunoSEQ multiplex PCR. The sample records about 140,000 clones, roughly 78% being singletons. Study-level findings and limits: In a later analysis, HLA-C alleles had the fewest associated TCRs, DRB1 alleles the most.

Germline V gene sequence: CDR1 LNHNV, CDR2 YYDKDF (reference sequence). The CDR3 covers 15 residues. Trimming cost V 5 bases and J 8 bases; bases outside gene matches: 7. The sample was PBMCs. This chain links TRBV15 with TRBJ1-4; 11 bases fit TRBD1. The clonotype comes from a female donor in good health and CMV-seronegative. The CDR3 loop reads CATSRRTGGREKLFF. CDR3 sequence (DNA): TGTGCCACCAGCCGCCGGACAGGGGGCCGAGAAAAACTGTTTTTT.